These T cell receptor beta chains were read from a single sample in a study of T cells in localized non-small cell lung cancer. Sequenced by immunoSEQ multiplex PCR; TCRdb stores in-frame clones only, minus some. The data hold some 2,200 clones, with 20% to 30% observed a single time. Sequences were derived from lung tumor tissue, sampled before any cancer treatment. The source is a woman aged 35 to 69 with stage III squamous cell lung carcinoma. The CDR3 runs from the conserved cysteine through the conserved F or W. The D gene is left open where the match is weak. The listing skips clone size in some rows; elsewhere it reads once, few, many or a size class.

j_gene	abundance	v_gene	d_gene	len	CDR3nt	CDR3aa
TRBJ2-5	few	TRBV9	TRBD2	16	TGTGCCAGCAGCGTAGGAGCGGGGGACGTCCAAGAGACCCAGTACTTC	CASSVGAGDVQETQYF
TRBJ1-1	NA	TRBV4-1	TRBD1	15	TGCGCCAGCAGCCAATCAGACAGGGTAGAAACTGAAGCTTTCTTT	CASSQSDRVETEAFF
TRBJ1-4	few	TRBV18	NA	14	TGTGCCAGCTCACCTGGGACAACCTCCGAAAAACTGTTTTTT	CASSPGTTSEKLFF
TRBJ1-5	NA	TRBV12-5	NA	14	TGTGCTAGTGGTTTGTTGGGGGCGAATCAGCCCCAGCATTTT	CASGLLGANQPQHF
TRBJ2-7	NA	TRBV23-1	NA	17	TGCGCCAGCAGTCAGATCGGGTCGACTAAAATTTCCTACGAGCAGTACTTC	CASSQIGSTKISYEQYF
TRBJ2-6	medium-sized	TRBV6-8	TRBD1	17	TGTGCCAGCATTTCAGACAGGGGGGGTGCTGGGGCCAACGTCCTGACTTTC	CASISDRGGAGANVLTF
TRBJ1-3	few	TRBV30	NA	15	TGTGCCTGGACCCGGATGGACACCGTGGTGAACACCATATATTTT	CAWTRMDTVVNTIYF
TRBJ1-1	NA	TRBV29-1	NA	12	TGCAGCGTTCTCACGGGGAACACTGAAGCTTTCTTT	CSVLTGNTEAFF
TRBJ1-6	few	TRBV6-8	NA	15	TGTGCCAGCAGTTCCCCCATCGGTAATAATTCACCCCTCCACTTT	CASSSPIGNNSPLHF
TRBJ1-1	few	TRBV18	NA	13	TGTGCCAGCTCAGATCAGGGTGACACTGAAGCTTTCTTT	CASSDQGDTEAFF
TRBJ2-5	NA	TRBV6-8	NA	13	TGTGCCAGCAGTATCCAACGCCAAGAGACCCAGTACTTC	CASSIQRQETQYF
TRBJ1-2	few	TRBV1	NA	13	TGCGCCAGCGGCGTAGGGGGCACCTATGGCTACACCTTC	CASGVGGTYGYTF
TRBJ2-5	few	TRBV1	NA	15	TGCGCCAGCAGCCAAGGGTCGACTACCCGAGAGACCCAGTACTTC	CASSQGSTTRETQYF
TRBJ1-4	NA	TRBV5-1	TRBD1	15	TGCGCCAGCAGCCCGTCAGGGGGTTGGAATGAAAAACTGTTTTTT	CASSPSGGWNEKLFF
TRBJ1-5	NA	TRBV7-8	TRBD1	16	TGTGCCAGCAGAACAATATTACAGGGGGAGCATCAGCCCCAGCATTTT	CASRTILQGEHQPQHF
TRBJ1-2	NA	TRBV30	NA	13	TGTGCCTGGAGCCTAGGTGGTACCTATGGCTACACCTTC	CAWSLGGTYGYTF
TRBJ1-3	NA	TRBV5-1	TRBD1	16	TGCGCCAGCAGCTTGGGAGGGGGCATTGGAGGAGACACCATATATTTT	CASSLGGGIGGDTIYF
TRBJ1-6	NA	TRBV6-8	NA	19	TGTGCCAGCATCAGGCCCAATTCCCCCGGGGGCTATATTAATTCACCCCTCCACTTT	CASIRPNSPGGYINSPLHF
TRBJ2-7	few	TRBV6-8	TRBD1	12	TGTGCCAGCAGTGCGACAGGGGACGAGCAGTACTTC	CASSATGDEQYF
TRBJ1-3	NA	TRBV11-3	NA	15	TGTGCCAGCAGGCCCTCAAGGACCTCTGGAAACACCATATATTTT	CASRPSRTSGNTIYF
TRBJ2-2	NA	TRBV30	TRBD1	14	TGTGCCTGGGAAGGGGGCGCGAACACCGGGGAGCTGTTTTTT	CAWEGGANTGELFF
TRBJ1-3	few	TRBV11-3	TRBD1	15	TGTGCCAGCAGACCCCGGACAGGACAGGGGGACACCATATATTTT	CASRPRTGQGDTIYF
TRBJ1-3	NA	TRBV23-1	NA	15	TGCGCCGGAGGGGCAAAATCAGGACTGGGAAACACCATATATTTT	CAGGAKSGLGNTIYF
TRBJ2-6	NA	TRBV1	NA	15	TGCACCAGCAGCACTGGTTGTAGTCGGGCCAACGTCCTGACTTTC	CTSSTGCSRANVLTF
TRBJ2-7	NA	TRBV2	TRBD1	16	TGTGCCAGCCTAACCGGGACAGGGGGCTATTTTTACGAGCAGTACTTC	CASLTGTGGYFYEQYF
TRBJ1-2	few	TRBV11-3	TRBD1	17	TGTGCCAGCAGCTCGAAACCGGGACAGGGTTCAGTCTATGGCTACACCTTC	CASSSKPGQGSVYGYTF
TRBJ1-2	NA	TRBV11-1	NA	15	TGTGCCAGCAGCCACTCCTCCCCGGGTTTTTATGGCTACACCTTC	CASSHSSPGFYGYTF
TRBJ1-4	few	TRBV6-8	TRBD1	14	TGTGCCCCTGGTCGGGACAGAGCTAATGAAAAACTGTTTTTT	CAPGRDRANEKLFF
TRBJ2-1	few	TRBV11-3	TRBD2	15	TGTGCCAGCAGCTTAGTCGGCGGGGGAACAGATGAGCAGTTCTTC	CASSLVGGGTDEQFF
TRBJ1-3	medium-sized	TRBV11-3	NA	14	TGTGCCAGCAGCCTTGGAGGGGAAGGAAACACCATATATTTT	CASSLGGEGNTIYF
TRBJ2-1	few	TRBV9	TRBD2	15	TGTGCCAGCAGCCCGACTAGCGGGGCCTACAATGAGCAGTTCTTC	CASSPTSGAYNEQFF
TRBJ1-6	NA	TRBV19	TRBD1	14	TGTGCCAGTAGTATCCACTTAGGGGGCTCACCCCTCCACTTT	CASSIHLGGSPLHF
TRBJ1-2	NA	TRBV5-1	NA	14	TGCGCCAGCAGCGTAGCGGGGACTAACTATGGCTACACCTTC	CASSVAGTNYGYTF
TRBJ1-6	few	TRBV28	NA	14	TGTGCCAGCAGCCCAGGTCAGTCCGGTTCACCCCTCCACTTT	CASSPGQSGSPLHF
TRBJ2-1	NA	TRBV10-2	TRBD2	14	TGCGCCAGCAGTGTGACTAGCGGGTACAATGAGCAGTTCTTC	CASSVTSGYNEQFF
TRBJ2-3	medium-sized	TRBV6-8	NA	13	TGTGCCAGCAGCTCACTAGACACAGATACGCAGTATTTT	CASSSLDTDTQYF
TRBJ2-1	few	TRBV11-3	NA	14	TGTGCCAGCAGCCTCCCTTATCCCGGCGATGAGCAGTTCTTC	CASSLPYPGDEQFF
TRBJ2-2	NA	TRBV9	NA	16	TGTGCCAGCAGCCCGGGGGACAGCGGGGTTTTCGGGGAGCTGTTTTTT	CASSPGDSGVFGELFF
TRBJ1-2	NA	TRBV6-8	NA	13	TGTGCCAGCAGTCCCGACAAAAGCTATGGCTACACCTTC	CASSPDKSYGYTF
TRBJ2-7	few	TRBV11-3	NA	18	TGTGCCAGCAGCTTAGAAGGACGGGGTTCATCAAATGTGTACGAGCAGTACTTC	CASSLEGRGSSNVYEQYF
TRBJ1-1	medium-sized	TRBV11-3	NA	14	TGTGCCAGCAGCCTCCCGCCGGGGAACACTGAAGCTTTCTTT	CASSLPPGNTEAFF
TRBJ2-3	NA	TRBV11-3	TRBD2	17	TGTGCCAGCAGCTTAATTCTGCGGGGGGCCCACACAGATACGCAGTATTTT	CASSLILRGAHTDTQYF
TRBJ2-5	few	TRBV30	NA	14	TGTGCCTGGAGTCCACTGGAGTACCAAGAGACCCAGTACTTC	CAWSPLEYQETQYF
TRBJ2-2	NA	TRBV30	NA	13	TGTGCCTGGAGTAAACAGAACACCGGGGAGCTGTTTTTT	CAWSKQNTGELFF
TRBJ2-5	few	TRBV6-8	NA	13	TGTGCCAGCAGGACATTTCACCAAGAGACCCAGTACTTC	CASRTFHQETQYF
TRBJ1-2	few	TRBV28	NA	16	TGTGCCAGCAGGGGTGTTTTCGGGGGGCAATACTATGGCTACACCTTC	CASRGVFGGQYYGYTF
TRBJ1-2	NA	TRBV30	TRBD1	16	TGTGCCTGGAGTCGGCGGACAGGGGTGATCCTCTATGGCTACACCTTC	CAWSRRTGVILYGYTF
TRBJ2-3	NA	TRBV6-8	TRBD2	14	TGTGCCAGCCGCAAGAGGGACTACACAGATACGCAGTATTTT	CASRKRDYTDTQYF
TRBJ1-5	medium-sized	TRBV1	NA	16	TGCGCCAGCAGCCAATCGGGACAGGGGGGTAATCAGCCCCAGCATTTT	CASSQSGQGGNQPQHF
TRBJ1-5	NA	TRBV6-8	NA	17	TGTGCCAGCAGTTATGCGATCGGACAGAGCATCGGGGGACCCCAGCATTTT	CASSYAIGQSIGGPQHF
TRBJ2-3	NA	TRBV11-3	TRBD2	17	TGTGCCAGCAGCTTAGGTCGCGGGGCTAGCGGGGCAGATACGCAGTATTTT	CASSLGRGASGADTQYF